This is a list of T cell receptor beta chains from one sample in a study of T-cell memory formation after mild COVID-19. From the 5' RACE reads, TCRdb called clonotypes with MiXCR, one entry per CDR3 protein. The sample has about 350,000 distinct CDR3 sequences; around 15% are singletons. The sequencing sample was made of PBMCs or a T cell subset sorted from them (not recorded which). Receptors were obtained from a man aged 18 to 30 who had mild COVID-19 (a few samples of this study predate the infection). Cell type and time point are not known. CDR3s include the opening cysteine and the closing phenylalanine or tryptophan. Fields, in order: V gene, J gene, clone size, D gene, CDR3 DNA, CDR3 protein. D genes are given only for firm matches. Clone size is stated in some rows and not others, as once, few, many or a class when expanded.

v_gene: TRBV7-8; j_gene: TRBJ2-7; abundance: few; d_gene: NA; CDR3nt: TGTGCCAGCATTTCCTGGAGTCCCGGGGCCGAGCAGTACTTC; CDR3aa: CASISWSPGAEQYF
v_gene: TRBV10-3; j_gene: TRBJ1-1; abundance: NA; d_gene: NA; CDR3nt: TGTGCCATCAGTGAACAATTGGGAGGGACTGAAGCTTTCTTT; CDR3aa: CAISEQLGGTEAFF
v_gene: TRBV6-1; j_gene: TRBJ2-3; abundance: NA; d_gene: TRBD2; CDR3nt: TGTGCCAGCAAGAGCGGGGGGGTCACAGATACGCAGTATTTT; CDR3aa: CASKSGGVTDTQYF
v_gene: TRBV7-2; j_gene: TRBJ1-6; abundance: few; d_gene: NA; CDR3nt: TGTGCCAGCAGCTTCGGGGGTTACTTAACGAGCTCCTATAATTCACCCCTCCACTTT; CDR3aa: CASSFGGYLTSSYNSPLHF
v_gene: TRBV7-2; j_gene: TRBJ2-2; abundance: NA; d_gene: NA; CDR3nt: TGTGCCAGCACCAGGACGGGGAACACCGGGGAGCTGTTTTTT; CDR3aa: CASTRTGNTGELFF
v_gene: TRBV18; j_gene: TRBJ2-7; abundance: NA; d_gene: NA; CDR3nt: TGTGCCAGCTCTCCGAAATCTAGGGGGTCCTACGAGCAGTACTTC; CDR3aa: CASSPKSRGSYEQYF
v_gene: TRBV5-1; j_gene: TRBJ2-7; abundance: NA; d_gene: NA; CDR3nt: TGCGCCAGCAGCACCCGGGCCCCGGGGTACGAGCAGTACTTC; CDR3aa: CASSTRAPGYEQYF
v_gene: TRBV21-1; j_gene: TRBJ2-7; abundance: few; d_gene: NA; CDR3nt: TGTGCCGGCCCCAGGCTCGAGCAGTACTTC; CDR3aa: CAGPRLEQYF
v_gene: TRBV6-4; j_gene: TRBJ1-4; abundance: few; d_gene: NA; CDR3nt: TGTGCCAGATACGGGACACATAATGAAAAACTGTTTTTT; CDR3aa: CARYGTHNEKLFF
v_gene: TRBV2; j_gene: TRBJ1-5; abundance: NA; d_gene: NA; CDR3nt: TGTGCCAGCAGTGAATCCAGGGGAAGCCAGCCCCAGCATTTT; CDR3aa: CASSESRGSQPQHF
v_gene: TRBV4-3; j_gene: TRBJ2-7; abundance: NA; d_gene: NA; CDR3nt: TGCGCCAGCAGCCACAGGGGATGTCTAGGGGACTACCTCCCCTACGAGCAGTACTTC; CDR3aa: CASSHRGCLGDYLPYEQYF
v_gene: TRBV7-2; j_gene: TRBJ1-6; abundance: few; d_gene: TRBD1; CDR3nt: TGTGCCAGCAGCTTCACAGGGGTGGATTCACCCCTCCACTTT; CDR3aa: CASSFTGVDSPLHF
v_gene: TRBV10-3; j_gene: TRBJ1-1; abundance: NA; d_gene: NA; CDR3nt: TGTGCCATCAGTGACGGGAAGAACACTGAAGCTTTCTTT; CDR3aa: CAISDGKNTEAFF
v_gene: TRBV4-3; j_gene: TRBJ1-1; abundance: NA; d_gene: TRBD1; CDR3nt: TGCGCCAGCAGCCGGAATCCGGGACAGCGGAACACTGAAGCTTTCTTT; CDR3aa: CASSRNPGQRNTEAFF
v_gene: TRBV19; j_gene: TRBJ2-7; abundance: few; d_gene: TRBD1; CDR3nt: TGTGCCAGTAGTCCCTACCCCGGGACAGGTACCTACTACGAGCAGTACTTC; CDR3aa: CASSPYPGTGTYYEQYF
v_gene: TRBV5-6; j_gene: TRBJ2-3; abundance: many; d_gene: TRBD2; CDR3nt: TGTGCCAGCAGCTCTAGCGGGGGGAGCACAGATACGCAGTATTTT; CDR3aa: CASSSSGGSTDTQYF
v_gene: TRBV4-1; j_gene: TRBJ2-5; abundance: NA; d_gene: TRBD2; CDR3nt: TGCGCCAGCAGCCAAGATACCAGCGGGGTTAGGGAGACCCAGTACTTC; CDR3aa: CASSQDTSGVRETQYF
v_gene: TRBV6-6; j_gene: TRBJ1-5; abundance: few; d_gene: NA; CDR3nt: TGTGCCAGCATAAACCCGGGACCTAGCAATCAGCCCCAGCATTTT; CDR3aa: CASINPGPSNQPQHF
v_gene: TRBV7-2; j_gene: TRBJ2-2; abundance: few; d_gene: TRBD2; CDR3nt: TGTGCCAGCAGCTTGGCTAGCGGACTCGGGGAGCTGTTTTTT; CDR3aa: CASSLASGLGELFF
v_gene: TRBV20-1; j_gene: TRBJ2-3; abundance: NA; d_gene: TRBD1; CDR3nt: TGCAGTGCTACTCTCAGGGGGCAAATGGCAGATACGCAGTATTTT; CDR3aa: CSATLRGQMADTQYF
v_gene: TRBV27; j_gene: TRBJ2-3; abundance: NA; d_gene: NA; CDR3nt: TGTGCCAGCAGTTTATACTACGGGACCTTGGGGACACGCACAGATACGCAGTATTTT; CDR3aa: CASSLYYGTLGTRTDTQYF
v_gene: TRBV6-6; j_gene: TRBJ1-1; abundance: many; d_gene: NA; CDR3nt: TGTGCCAGCAGTTACGGGACATCTAACACTGAAGCTTTCTTT; CDR3aa: CASSYGTSNTEAFF
v_gene: TRBV19; j_gene: TRBJ1-1; abundance: NA; d_gene: NA; CDR3nt: TGTGCCAGTAGTATACTTGGTGGGGGGTACACTGAAGCTTTCTTT; CDR3aa: CASSILGGGYTEAFF
v_gene: TRBV7-2; j_gene: TRBJ2-3; abundance: few; d_gene: NA; CDR3nt: TGTGCCAGCAGCCCGACGCGGGATACTACGCAGTATTTT; CDR3aa: CASSPTRDTTQYF
v_gene: TRBV20-1; j_gene: TRBJ2-1; abundance: NA; d_gene: TRBD2; CDR3nt: TGCAGTGCTCGGGAGGCTAGCGGGGGAAACAATGAGCAGTTCTTC; CDR3aa: CSAREASGGNNEQFF
v_gene: TRBV4-3; j_gene: TRBJ1-2; abundance: NA; d_gene: NA; CDR3nt: TGCGCCAGCAGCCGCAGATTGGTGGGGAGCTACACCTTC; CDR3aa: CASSRRLVGSYTF
v_gene: TRBV15; j_gene: TRBJ2-1; abundance: few; d_gene: TRBD2; CDR3nt: TGTGCCACCAGCAGAGATCCAGCGGGGAACTACAATGAGCAGTTCTTC; CDR3aa: CATSRDPAGNYNEQFF
v_gene: TRBV10-3; j_gene: TRBJ2-3; abundance: NA; d_gene: NA; CDR3nt: TGTGCCATCAGTGAGTCCCCCGAGGATTCACAGATTTCGCAGTATTTT; CDR3aa: CAISESPEDSQISQYF